These 14 T cell receptor beta chains share one sample of origin, sequenced in a study of blood T cells in healthy people across ages. Primers used in a second PCR of about 6 to 11 cycles were a sample-barcoded 5' primer and a J-beta primer mix. Using its own MiXCR run on the 5' RACE reads, TCRdb lists one record per CDR3 protein. The sample carries about 780,000 distinct CDR3 sequences, less than 80% recorded once. Sequences were obtained from blood. All receptors come from a man aged 25-45 years in good health.

The CDR3 DNA is TGTGCCAGCAGCCCGACAGACACCCTTATCTATGGCTACACCTTC. Translated, it gives CASSPTDTLIYGYTF. The chain carries TRBV25-1 and TRBJ1-2; possibly TRBD1 for D (5 bases). V lost 6 bases, J lost 4 bases, and 18 bases lay in between. The CDR3 has 15 residues. Germline V gene lookup returns CDR1 MGHDK and CDR2 SYGVNS.

The chain employs TRBV7-9 and TRBJ1-1; weak D call: TRBD1 (5 bases). CDR1 is SEHNR, CDR2 FQNEAQ, per germline (reference sequence). The CDR3 sequence is 13 residues long. The ends were cut back, 2 bases at V and 7 bases at J, with 11 bases in the middle. The CDR3 DNA reads TGTGCCAGCAGCTTAAGGGGCACAGATGAAGCTTTCTTT. Residues: CASSLRGTDEAFF.

The V and J genes are TRBV29-1 and TRBJ2-5; 10 bases are a match to TRBD1. V gave up 7 bases and J gave up 11 bases; unmatched junction bases: 7. CDR3 size: 11 residues. CDR1 and CDR2 (germline): SQVTM, ANQGSEA. CDR3 region: CSGAGTGVQYF. CDR3 bases: TGCAGCGGCGCCGGGACAGGGGTTCAGTACTTC.

This chain uses TRBV29-1 with TRBJ2-1; D may be TRBD1 (5 bases). This CDR3 contains 14 residues. With 0 bases removed from V and 7 bases from J, the gap between germline ends came to 13 bases. CDR1 and CDR2 from the germline V gene are SQVTM and ANQGSEA. CDR3 protein: CSVEEGAGKNEQFF. Written as DNA, the CDR3 is TGCAGCGTTGAAGAAGGGGCAGGGAAGAATGAGCAGTTCTTC.

The rearrangement joins TRBV6-5 to TRBJ2-1, with D perhaps matching TRBD1 or TRBD2 (6 bases each). The V and J ends lost 10 bases and 8 bases respectively, with 12 bases between them. CDR1 and CDR2 from the germline V gene are MNHEY and SVGAGI. The CDR3 is 11 residues long. This CDR3 reads CATRRGDEQFF. CDR3 DNA: TGTGCCACTAGGAGGGGGGATGAGCAGTTCTTC.

The chain carries TRBV7-2 and TRBJ2-5; 11 bases fit TRBD2. Germline trimming cut 5 bases from V and 11 bases from J; bases unmatched to any gene: 13. CDR1 SGHTA and CDR2 FQGNSA come from the germline V gene. The CDR3 extends over 15 amino acids. The CDR3 DNA sequence: TGTGCCAGCAGCAGTGGACTAGCGGGTGCACTAGAGCAGTACTTC. It encodes CASSSGLAGALEQYF.

This chain uses TRBV7-2 with TRBJ1-1, with TRBD1 matching over 11 bases. The CDR3 is 14 amino acids. Germline V gene data show CDR1 as SGHTA and CDR2 as FQGNSA. V was clipped by 1 base and J by 10 bases; unmatched bases: 5. The CDR3 loop reads CASSLGGTGGGAFF. DNA of the CDR3: TGTGCCAGCAGCTTAGGCGGGACAGGGGGGGGAGCTTTCTTT.

This clonotype has more than one count but fewer than ten. This chain connects TRBV27 to TRBJ1-2, with D unclear. The V and J ends lost 2 bases and 3 bases respectively, with 7 bases between them. Germline V gene sequence: CDR1 MNHEY, CDR2 SMNVEV (reference sequence). This CDR3 is built from 13 residues. The CDR3 protein is CASSLAPYYGYTF. The CDR3 DNA sequence: TGTGCCAGCAGTTTAGCCCCCTACTATGGCTACACCTTC.

This clonotype came up a few times. The chain has TRBV5-6 and TRBJ2-5; D is perhaps TRBD1 (5 bases). The CDR3 runs to 11 residues. Between the trimmed V and J ends, which lost 9 bases and 4 bases, there was a span of 10 bases. Germline values: CDR1 SGHDT, CDR2 YYEEEE. CDR3 loop: CATQGRETQYF. DNA for the CDR3: TGTGCCACTCAGGGAAGAGAGACCCAGTACTTC.

The rearrangement links TRBV7-9 to TRBJ2-7; possibly TRBD1 or TRBD2 for D (5 bases each). The CDR3 runs to 16 residues. V was clipped by 1 base and J by 6 bases, with 19 bases between them. Germline CDR1 reads SEHNR; CDR2 reads FQNEAQ (reference sequence). CDR3 sequence reads: CASSLGVGAFSSEQYF. Here the CDR3 DNA reads TGTGCCAGCAGCTTAGGTGTCGGGGCCTTTTCGTCCGAGCAGTACTTC.

The table lists this clonotype with a few counts. V is TRBV7-2 and J is TRBJ2-7; D is perhaps TRBD2 (5 bases). V lost 4 bases and J lost 5, with 9 bases in between. This CDR3 spans 12 amino acids. Germline loops: CDR1 SGHTA, CDR2 FQGNSA. The CDR3 here is CASSSPGNEQYF. CDR3 DNA sequence: TGTGCCAGCAGCTCACCGGGGAACGAGCAGTACTTC.

This clonotype was counted once. This chain joins TRBV9 and TRBJ2-3; tentatively, D is TRBD2 (7 bases). Germline CDR1 SGDLS, CDR2 YYNGEE. The CDR3 runs 17 residues. V gave up 4 bases and J gave up 3 bases, with 21 bases separating them. CDR3 sequence reads: CASSNEEGGHWTDTQYF. DNA of the CDR3: TGTGCCAGCAGCAACGAGGAGGGGGGGCATTGGACAGATACGCAGTATTTT.

DNA of the CDR3: TGTGCCAGCAGCTTAGCCAGGGCAGGCTACGAGCAGTACTTC. Residues: CASSLARAGYEQYF. The genes are TRBV11-2 and TRBJ2-7; a possible D gene is TRBD1 (5 bases). V was pared by 1 base and J by 3 bases, with 10 bases between. The V gene's germline CDR1 is SGHAT and CDR2 FQNNGV. CDR3 size: 14 residues.

This clonotype was counted only a few times. This sequence joins TRBV5-6 and TRBJ1-2; 10 nucleotides align to TRBD1. The germline gives CDR1 SGHDT, CDR2 YYEEEE. The CDR3 is 14 amino acids. With V trimmed by 3 bases and J by 5 bases, 4 bases remained unmatched. CDR3 sequence: CASSSTGGGYGYTF. In DNA form, the CDR3 reads TGTGCCAGCAGCTCGACAGGGGGCGGTTATGGCTACACCTTC.